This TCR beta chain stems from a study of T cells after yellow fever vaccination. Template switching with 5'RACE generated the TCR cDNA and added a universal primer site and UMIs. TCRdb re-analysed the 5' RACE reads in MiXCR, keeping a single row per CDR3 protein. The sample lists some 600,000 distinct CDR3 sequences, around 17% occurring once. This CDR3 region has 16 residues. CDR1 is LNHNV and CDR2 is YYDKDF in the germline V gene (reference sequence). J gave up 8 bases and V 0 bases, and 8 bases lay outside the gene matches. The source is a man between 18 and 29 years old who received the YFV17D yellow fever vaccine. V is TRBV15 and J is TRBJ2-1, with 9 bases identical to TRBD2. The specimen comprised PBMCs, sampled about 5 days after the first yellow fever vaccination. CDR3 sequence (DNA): TGTGCCACCAGCAGAGATCAGGCGGGGGGGCAGGATGAGCAGTTCTTC. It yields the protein CATSRDQAGGQDEQFF.